One and the same sample provided the 22 T cell receptor beta chains below, sequenced in a study of blood T cell repertoires in COVID-19. Profiled with immunoSEQ multiplex PCR; TCRdb holds only in-frame clones, not every one. Found here are 200,000 to 250,000 clones, 82% of them singletons; the top ten hold about 5.6%. The specimen sequenced was peripheral blood. These receptors were taken from a woman aged 65 to 85 with COVID-19, enrolled during active disease.

The V and J genes are TRBV18 and TRBJ2-7; tentatively, D is TRBD1 (6 bases). The germline V gene has CDR1 KGHSH and CDR2 LQKENI. The CDR3 has 16 residues. V shed 0 bases and J shed 0 bases, with 12 bases lying between them. CDR3: CASSPPSGAGSYEQYF. DNA for the CDR3: TGTGCCAGCTCACCACCCTCAGGGGCTGGCTCCTACGAGCAGTACTTC.

The V and J genes are TRBV5-6 and TRBJ1-1; 7 bases align to TRBD1. With 4 bases clipped from V and 1 base from J, the junction kept 4 bases outside the gene matches. CDR3 length equals 14 residues. Germline V CDR1 and CDR2: SGHDT, YYEEEE. DNA of the CDR3: TGTGCCAGCAGCGGGGACAGCGCGAACACTGAAGCTTTCTTT. Protein: CASSGDSANTEAFF.

The chain has TRBV27 and TRBJ1-1; the D gene is possibly TRBD1 (6 bases). The CDR3 consists of 18 residues. Per germline, CDR1 MNHEY and CDR2 SMNVEV (reference sequence). Trimming shortened V by 5 bases and J by 4 bases, and 26 bases separated the two germline ends. CDR3 in amino acids: CASSKPTGGAVKFTEAFF. CDR3 in DNA: TGTGCCAGCAGTAAGCCTACGGGGGGGGCGGTAAAGTTCACTGAAGCTTTCTTT.

The table lists this clone with a count of one. A read error may produce the germline difference seen at one junction end. The chain carries TRBV7-2 and TRBJ2-5; D unclear. The CDR3 is 12 residues long. In germline, CDR1 is SGHTA, CDR2 FQGNSA. CDR3 DNA sequence: TGTGCCAGCACCCTCGCCCCCCGGGTTTTGCACTTC. Translated, it gives CASTLAPRVLHF.

Note on this clone: This sample also contains other DNA sequences that code for the same CDR3. The chain couples TRBV30 to TRBJ1-3; 7 nucleotides agree with TRBD1. Per the germline V gene, CDR1 is GTSNPN and CDR2 is SVGIG (reference sequence). The CDR3 length is 15 residues. Losses at the gene ends were 2 bases for V and 0 bases for J; bases not matched to a gene: 4. The CDR3, as DNA: TGTGCCTGGAGTCGGGACAGCTTCTCTGGAAACACCATATATTTT. Its translation is CAWSRDSFSGNTIYF.

In DNA form, the CDR3 reads TGCAGCGTTGACAGGGGGCTCAATGAGCAGTTCTTC. It specifies CSVDRGLNEQFF. The chain links TRBV29-1 to TRBJ2-1; TRBD1 matches at 8 bases. The V gene's germline CDR1 is SQVTM and CDR2 ANQGSEA. V was pared by 3 bases and J by 6 bases, with 1 base of the junction left unmatched. There are 12 residues in the CDR3.

This clone was recorded a few times. The genes are TRBV11-2 and TRBJ2-1, with 9 bases identical to TRBD1. Germline CDR1 and CDR2: SGHAT and FQNNGV. Unmatched junction bases numbered 1, after V lost 7 bases and J lost 0 bases. The CDR3 extends over 14 amino acids. CDR3 nucleotide sequence: TGTGCCAGCAAGGACAGGGGCTCCTACAATGAGCAGTTCTTC. Protein sequence: CASKDRGSYNEQFF. The full variable domain, with the rest looked up from reference TRBV11-2 and TRBJ2-1, is EAGVAQSPRYKIIEKRQSVAFWCNPISGHATLYWYQQILGQGPKLLIQFQNNGVVDDSQLPKDRFSAERLKGVDSTLKIQPAKLEDSAVYLCASKDRGSYNEQFFGPGTRLTVL.

This sequence joins TRBV15 and TRBJ1-5, with 8 positions matching TRBD1. The V gene's germline CDR1 is LNHNV and CDR2 YYDKDF (reference sequence). The V and J ends lost 3 bases and 8 bases, in that order; junction bases with no gene match: 9. The CDR3 runs to 15 residues. CDR3 sequence: CATSSEGQEWEPQHF. Written as DNA, the CDR3 is TGTGCCACCAGCAGTGAGGGACAGGAATGGGAGCCCCAGCATTTT. Drawing the rest from reference TRBV15 and TRBJ1-5, the complete variable domain is DAMVIQNPRYQVTQFGKPVTLSCSQTLNHNVMYWYQQKSSQAPKLLFHYYDKDFNNEADTPDNFQSRRPNTSFCFLDIRSPGLGDTAMYLCATSSEGQEWEPQHFGDGTRLSIL.

This rearrangement joins TRBV5-1 to TRBJ2-2; 7 bases are a match to TRBD2. Germline CDR1 reads SGHRS; CDR2 reads YFSETQ. This CDR3 region has 15 residues. Trimming cost V 3 bases and J 1 base; bases outside gene matches: 3. Here the CDR3 DNA reads TGCGCCAGCAGCTGGGGGACTAAGAACACCGGGGAGCTGTTTTTT. Translation: CASSWGTKNTGELFF.

This clone was detected a few times. J is TRBJ2-2 and V is TRBV9; 10 bases are shared with TRBD2. Germline CDR1 and CDR2: SGDLS and YYNGEE. The CDR3 consists of 16 residues. J lost 1 base, V lost 4 bases, and 4 bases had no gene match. The CDR3 bases are TGTGCCAGCAGCCCCTGGACTAGCGGGAACACCGGGGAGCTGTTTTTT. This codes for CASSPWTSGNTGELFF.

The CDR3 nucleotides read TGTGCCAGCAGGCCGGGACAGGGGGCGAATTATGGCTACACCTTC. Its translation: CASRPGQGANYGYTF. This chain connects TRBV7-2 to TRBJ1-2, with 12 nucleotides matching TRBD1. Trimming removed 6 bases from V and 5 bases from J; junction bases left unmatched: 7. CDR1 is SGHTA, CDR2 FQGNSA, per germline. The CDR3 covers 15 residues.

The chain has TRBV3-1 (or the pseudogene TRBV3-2) and TRBJ1-3; the D is unclear. Per the germline V gene, CDR1 is LGHDT and CDR2 is YNNKEL (reference sequence). This CDR3 is built from 15 residues. The V gene lost 0 bases and the J gene lost 0 bases, with 6 bases spanning the gap. This CDR3 is CASSQENFSGNTIYF. Here the CDR3 DNA reads TGTGCCAGCAGCCAAGAAAACTTCTCTGGAAACACCATATATTTT.

This clone was seen more than once but under ten times. V is TRBV7-9 and J is TRBJ2-2; TRBD2 aligns across 8 bases. Germline V lookup: CDR1 SEHNR, CDR2 FQNEAQ (reference sequence). Trimming cost V 1 base and J 7 bases; bases outside gene matches: 2. The CDR3 totals 14 residues. The DNA of the CDR3 is TGTGCCAGCAGCTTAGGACTAGCGATCGGGGAGCTGTTTTTT. Translating gives CASSLGLAIGELFF.

The chain links TRBV19 to TRBJ2-6, with D possibly matching TRBD1 (5 bases). Looked up from germline, CDR1 is LNHDA and CDR2 is SQIVND (reference sequence). The CDR3 contains 17 residues. V was pared by 1 base and J by 2 bases, with 12 bases between. The CDR3 loop is CASSIGAQGTGANVLTF. In nucleotides, the CDR3 is TGTGCCAGTAGTATAGGGGCTCAGGGAACTGGGGCCAACGTCCTGACTTTC.

This rearrangement joins TRBV5-4 to TRBJ2-6; 8 bases are shared with TRBD2. Germline trimming cut 7 bases from V and 0 bases from J; bases unmatched to any gene: 9. The CDR3 sequence is 17 residues long. Germline CDR1 reads SGHNT; CDR2 reads YYREEE (reference sequence). The CDR3 DNA reads as TGTGCCAGCTCGGGAGGGCCAGGTATCTCTGGGGCCAACGTCCTGACTTTC. Translation gives CASSGGPGISGANVLTF.

The rearrangement uses TRBV18 and TRBJ2-7; 13 bases match TRBD2. This CDR3 region has 16 residues. Germline CDR1 KGHSH, CDR2 LQKENI. Germline trimming cut 5 bases from V and 3 bases from J; bases unmatched to any gene: 7. CDR3 residues: CASSSTGTSGIYEQYF. The CDR3 coding sequence is TGTGCCAGCTCATCAACCGGGACTAGCGGGATCTACGAGCAGTACTTC. Complete variable domain (other parts from reference TRBV18 and TRBJ2-7): NAGVMQNPRHLVRRRGQEARLRCSPMKGHSHVYWYRQLPEEGLKFMVYLQKENIIDESGMPKERFSAEFPKEGPSILRIQQVVRGDSAAYFCASSSTGTSGIYEQYFGPGTRLTVT.

This clone came up a few times. The chain has TRBV28 and TRBJ2-7, with 7 bases lining up with TRBD2. CDR1 and CDR2 (germline): MDHEN, SYDVKM. V dropped 6 bases and J dropped 4; count of bases not matched to a gene: 3. This CDR3 has 12 amino acids. In DNA form, the CDR3 reads TGTGCCAGCAGACAAGCGGGATACGAGCAGTACTTC. Translation: CASRQAGYEQYF.

This clone was found many times. The identical CDR3 is also encoded by other nucleotide sequences in the sample. The chain carries TRBV7-8 and TRBJ1-1, with D maybe TRBD1 (6 bases). With 2 bases removed from V and 3 bases from J, the gap between germline ends came to 16 bases. The CDR3 totals 16 residues. Per germline, CDR1 SGHVS and CDR2 FQNEAQ. CDR3 sequence (DNA): TGTGCCAGCAGCTTAAGTGGGGGCTTGGTCTACACTGAAGCTTTCTTT. Its translation is CASSLSGGLVYTEAFF.

V is TRBV5-5 and J is TRBJ2-1; 9 bases match TRBD2. The trim removed 6 bases at V and 2 bases at J, leaving 6 bases unmatched. The CDR3 totals 15 residues. CDR1 is SGHKS, CDR2 YYEKEE, per germline (reference sequence). This CDR3 is CASTVAGAAYNEQFF. In DNA, the CDR3 is TGTGCCAGCACTGTAGCGGGAGCCGCCTACAATGAGCAGTTCTTC.

The chain employs TRBV7-2 and TRBJ1-6; weak D call: TRBD1 (5 bases). This CDR3 comprises 14 residues. Trimming stripped 3 bases from V and 10 bases from J, with 13 bases between. The germline CDR1 and CDR2 sequences are SGHTA and FQGNSA. The CDR3 nucleotides read TGTGCCAGCAGCTTGCGCAGGGTATACTCACCCCTCCACTTT. Protein: CASSLRRVYSPLHF.

This clone was detected only a few times. V usage is TRBV6-2 or TRBV6-3 and J usage is TRBJ1-5; 7 bases are shared with TRBD1. The CDR3 totals 15 residues. V lost 6 bases and J lost 6; bases outside the gene matches: 11. Germline V CDR1 and CDR2: MNHEY, SVGEGT. The DNA of the CDR3 is TGTGCCAGCAGCCGTACAGGGGACGCAGGTCAGCCCCAGCATTTT. Its protein product is CASSRTGDAGQPQHF.

This chain links TRBV7-3 with TRBJ2-2; maybe TRBD1 (6 bases). The CDR3 contains 18 residues. CDR1 SGHTA and CDR2 FQGTGA come from the germline V gene. V was shortened by 5 bases and J by 2 bases, with 21 bases between the two germline ends. The DNA of the CDR3 is TGTGCCAGCAGCCCCTGGGGGCTAGATATCCTCAACACCGGGGAGCTGTTTTTT. The encoded protein is CASSPWGLDILNTGELFF.